This T cell receptor beta chain appears in the sequencing data of a study of OX40 agonist ivuxolimab in advanced cancers. Study as a whole: Patients received ivuxolimab, an agonistic anti-OX40 (CD134) antibody. Males comprised 82.7% of the group, whose mean age was roughly 64 years (range roughly 20 to 90). Roughly two fifths of patients had received prior checkpoint inhibitor therapy.

Study-wide points: At 0.1 to 3.0 mg/kg and by week 6, clonal expansion occurred in CD4+ and CD8+ blood T cells.

As regards this clone: Its antigen remains unidentified.

With 7 bases removed from V and 0 bases from J, the gap between germline ends came to 13 bases. The CDR3 has 15 amino acids. The germline V gene has CDR1 LNHDA and CDR2 SQIVND (reference sequence). Profiling relied on immunoSEQ multiplex PCR, and the TCRdb table lists in-frame clones only, not all of them. Of about 26,000 clones listed, 88% are singletons. The sequencing used CD4+ or CD8+ T cells sorted from blood, collected in a trial of the OX40 agonist ivuxolimab. The rearrangement links TRBV19 to TRBJ2-1, with D tentatively TRBD2 (6 bases). The origin of this receptor is an adult with an advanced solid tumor such as melanoma, head and neck, liver or kidney cancer. CDR3 protein: CASNWDSSSYNEQFF. DNA of the CDR3: TGTGCCAGTAACTGGGACTCCAGCTCCTACAATGAGCAGTTCTTC.